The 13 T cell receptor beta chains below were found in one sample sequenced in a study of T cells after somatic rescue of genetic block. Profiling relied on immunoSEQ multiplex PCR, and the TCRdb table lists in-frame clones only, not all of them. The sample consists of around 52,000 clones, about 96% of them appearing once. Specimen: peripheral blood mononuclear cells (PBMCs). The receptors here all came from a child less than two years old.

The CDR3 spells CASSFGTFGLREQYF. The CDR3 DNA sequence: TGTGCCAGCAGCTTTGGTACTTTCGGGCTACGCGAGCAGTACTTC. The chain couples TRBV5-8 to TRBJ2-7, with D hard to call. The V end was cut by 2 bases, the J end by 6 bases, with 18 bases between. The CDR3 spans 15 residues. Germline assignment: CDR1 SGHTS and CDR2 YDEGEE.

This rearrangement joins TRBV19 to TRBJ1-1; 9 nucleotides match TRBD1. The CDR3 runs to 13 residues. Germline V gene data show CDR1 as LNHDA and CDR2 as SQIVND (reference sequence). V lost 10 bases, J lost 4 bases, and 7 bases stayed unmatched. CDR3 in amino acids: CATTTGGSTEAFF. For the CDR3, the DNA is TGTGCCACCACGACAGGGGGGAGCACTGAAGCTTTCTTT.

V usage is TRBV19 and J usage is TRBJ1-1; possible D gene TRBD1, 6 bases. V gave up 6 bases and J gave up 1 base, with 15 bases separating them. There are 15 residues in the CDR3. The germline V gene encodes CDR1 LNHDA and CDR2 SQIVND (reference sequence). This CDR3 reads CASSLSGVRNTEAFF. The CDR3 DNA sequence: TGTGCCAGTAGCCTCTCAGGGGTCCGGAACACTGAAGCTTTCTTT. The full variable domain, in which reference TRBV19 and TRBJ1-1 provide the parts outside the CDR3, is DGGITQSPKYLFRKEGQNVTLSCEQNLNHDAMYWYRQDPGQGLRLIYYSQIVNDFQKGDIAEGYSVSREKKESFPLTVTSAQKNPTAFYLCASSLSGVRNTEAFFGQGTRLTVV.

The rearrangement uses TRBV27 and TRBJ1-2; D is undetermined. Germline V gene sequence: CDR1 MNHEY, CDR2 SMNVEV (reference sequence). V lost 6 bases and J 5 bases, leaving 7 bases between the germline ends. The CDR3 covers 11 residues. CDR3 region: CASRSVYGYTF. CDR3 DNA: TGTGCCAGCAGGTCGGTGTATGGCTACACCTTC.

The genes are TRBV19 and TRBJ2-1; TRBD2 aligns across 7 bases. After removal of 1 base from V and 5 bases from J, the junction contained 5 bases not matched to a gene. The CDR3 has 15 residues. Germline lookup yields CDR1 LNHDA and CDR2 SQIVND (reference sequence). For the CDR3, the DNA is TGTGCCAGTAGTATAGTATCTAGCGGCAACAATGAGCAGTTCTTC. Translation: CASSIVSSGNNEQFF.

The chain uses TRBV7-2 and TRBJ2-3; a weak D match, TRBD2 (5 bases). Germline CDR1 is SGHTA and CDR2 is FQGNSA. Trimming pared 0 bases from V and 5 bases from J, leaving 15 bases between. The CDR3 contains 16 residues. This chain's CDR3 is CASSLALWGAEDTQYF. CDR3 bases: TGTGCCAGCAGCTTAGCGCTTTGGGGAGCCGAAGATACGCAGTATTTT.

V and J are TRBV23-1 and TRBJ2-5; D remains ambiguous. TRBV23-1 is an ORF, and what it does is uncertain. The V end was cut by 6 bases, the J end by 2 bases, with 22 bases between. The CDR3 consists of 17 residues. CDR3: CASSLSFPLGFQETQYF. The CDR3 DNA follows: TGCGCCAGCAGCCTCTCCTTTCCATTGGGATTTCAAGAGACCCAGTACTTC.

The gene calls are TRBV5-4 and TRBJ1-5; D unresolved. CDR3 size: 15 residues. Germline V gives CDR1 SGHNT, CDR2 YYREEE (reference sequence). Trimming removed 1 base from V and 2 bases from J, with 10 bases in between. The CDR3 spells CASSLYEEGNQPQHF. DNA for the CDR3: TGTGCCAGCAGCTTGTACGAAGAAGGCAATCAGCCCCAGCATTTT.

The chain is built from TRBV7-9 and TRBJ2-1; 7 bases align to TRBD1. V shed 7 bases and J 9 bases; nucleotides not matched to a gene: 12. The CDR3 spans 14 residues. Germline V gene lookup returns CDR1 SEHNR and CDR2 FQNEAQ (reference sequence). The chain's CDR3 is CASNGQDGIFEQFF. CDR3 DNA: TGTGCCAGCAACGGACAGGATGGTATTTTTGAGCAGTTCTTC.

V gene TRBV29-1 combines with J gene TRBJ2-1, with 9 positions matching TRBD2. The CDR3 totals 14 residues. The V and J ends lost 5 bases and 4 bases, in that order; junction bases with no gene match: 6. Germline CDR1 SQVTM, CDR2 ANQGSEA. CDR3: CSVKVAGDYNEQFF. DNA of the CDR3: TGCAGCGTTAAGGTAGCGGGGGATTACAATGAGCAGTTCTTC.

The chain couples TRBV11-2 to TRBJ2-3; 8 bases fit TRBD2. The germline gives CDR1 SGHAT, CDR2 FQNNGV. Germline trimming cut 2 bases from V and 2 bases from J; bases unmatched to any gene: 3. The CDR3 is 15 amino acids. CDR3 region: CASSLPGGDTDTQYF. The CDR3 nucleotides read TGTGCCAGCAGCTTACCGGGGGGGGACACAGATACGCAGTATTTT.

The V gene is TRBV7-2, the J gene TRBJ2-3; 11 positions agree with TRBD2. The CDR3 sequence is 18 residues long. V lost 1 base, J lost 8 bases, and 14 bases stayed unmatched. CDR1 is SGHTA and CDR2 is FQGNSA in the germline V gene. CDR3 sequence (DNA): TGTGCCAGCAGCTTAGGCTGGGCTAGCGGGAGGTGGGGGAGTACGCAGTATTTT. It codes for CASSLGWASGRWGSTQYF. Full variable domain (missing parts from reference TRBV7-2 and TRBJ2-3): GAGVSQSPSNKVTEKGKDVELRCDPISGHTALYWYRQSLGQGLEFLIYFQGNSAPDKSGLPSDRFSAERTGGSVSTLTIQRTQQEDSAVYLCASSLGWASGRWGSTQYFGPGTRLTVL.

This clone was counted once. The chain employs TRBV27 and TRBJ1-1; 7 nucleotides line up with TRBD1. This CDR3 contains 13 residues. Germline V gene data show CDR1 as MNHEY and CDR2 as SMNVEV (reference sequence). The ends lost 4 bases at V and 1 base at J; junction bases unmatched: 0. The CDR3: CASSWTGNTEAFF. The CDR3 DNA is TGTGCCAGCAGTTGGACAGGGAACACTGAAGCTTTCTTT.